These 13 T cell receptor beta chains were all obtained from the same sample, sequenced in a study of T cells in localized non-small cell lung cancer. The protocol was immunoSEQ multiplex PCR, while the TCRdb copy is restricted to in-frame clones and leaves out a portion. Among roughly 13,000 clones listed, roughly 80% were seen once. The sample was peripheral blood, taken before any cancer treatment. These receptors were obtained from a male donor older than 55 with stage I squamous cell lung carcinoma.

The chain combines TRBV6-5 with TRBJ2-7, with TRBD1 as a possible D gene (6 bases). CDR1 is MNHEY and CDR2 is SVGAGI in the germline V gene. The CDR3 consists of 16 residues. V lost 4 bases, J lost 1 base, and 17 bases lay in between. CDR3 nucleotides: TGTGCCAGCAGTTCCTTGGCAGGGACAACTTCCTACGAGCAGTACTTC. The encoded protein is CASSSLAGTTSYEQYF.

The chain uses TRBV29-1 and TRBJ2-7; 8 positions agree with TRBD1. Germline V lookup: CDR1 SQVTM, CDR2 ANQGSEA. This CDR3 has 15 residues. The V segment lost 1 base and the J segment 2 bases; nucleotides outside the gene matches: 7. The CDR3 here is CSVEGAQGATYEQYF. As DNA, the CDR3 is TGCAGCGTTGAAGGGGCCCAGGGGGCCACCTACGAGCAGTACTTC.

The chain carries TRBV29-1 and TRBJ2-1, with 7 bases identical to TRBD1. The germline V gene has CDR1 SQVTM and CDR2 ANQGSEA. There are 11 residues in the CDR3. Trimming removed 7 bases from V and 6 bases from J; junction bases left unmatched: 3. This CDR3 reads CSAYRGNEQFF. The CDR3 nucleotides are TGCAGCGCTTACAGGGGCAATGAGCAGTTCTTC.

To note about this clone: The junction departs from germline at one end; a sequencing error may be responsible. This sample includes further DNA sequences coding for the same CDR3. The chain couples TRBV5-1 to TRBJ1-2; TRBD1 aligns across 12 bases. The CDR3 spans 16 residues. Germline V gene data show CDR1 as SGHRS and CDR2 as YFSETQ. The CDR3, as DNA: TGCGCTAGCAGCGAAACAGGGACAGGGGGCAACTATGGCTACACCTTC. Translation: CASSETGTGGNYGYTF.

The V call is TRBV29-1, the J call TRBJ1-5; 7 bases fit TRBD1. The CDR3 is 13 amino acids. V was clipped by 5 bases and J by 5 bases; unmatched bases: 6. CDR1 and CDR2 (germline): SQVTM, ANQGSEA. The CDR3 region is CSVYSGGDQPQHF. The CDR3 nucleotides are TGCAGCGTTTACTCAGGGGGAGATCAGCCCCAGCATTTT.

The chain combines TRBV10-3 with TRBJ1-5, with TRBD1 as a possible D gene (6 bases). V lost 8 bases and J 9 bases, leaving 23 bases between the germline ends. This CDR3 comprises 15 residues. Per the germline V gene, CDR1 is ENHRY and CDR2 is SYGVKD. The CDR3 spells CAIGPGRGSLGPQHF. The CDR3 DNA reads TGTGCCATCGGTCCAGGCAGGGGTAGTTTGGGGCCCCAGCATTTT.

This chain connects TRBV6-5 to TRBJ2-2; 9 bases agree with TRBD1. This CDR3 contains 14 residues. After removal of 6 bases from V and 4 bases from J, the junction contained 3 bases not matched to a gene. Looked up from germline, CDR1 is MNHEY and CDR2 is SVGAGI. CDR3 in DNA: TGTGCCAGCAGACAGGGGGCGATCACCGGGGAGCTGTTTTTT. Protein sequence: CASRQGAITGELFF.

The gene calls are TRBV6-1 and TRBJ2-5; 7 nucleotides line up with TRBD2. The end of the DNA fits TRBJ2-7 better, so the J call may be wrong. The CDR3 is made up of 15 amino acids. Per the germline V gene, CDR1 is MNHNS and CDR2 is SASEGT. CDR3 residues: CASRFEGGSSYEQYF. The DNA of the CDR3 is TGTGCCAGCAGATTTGAGGGCGGGAGCTCCTACGAGCAGTACTTC.

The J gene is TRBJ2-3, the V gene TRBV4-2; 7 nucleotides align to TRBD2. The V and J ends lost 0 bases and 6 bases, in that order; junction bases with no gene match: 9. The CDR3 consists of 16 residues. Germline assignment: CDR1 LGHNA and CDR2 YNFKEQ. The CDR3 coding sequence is TGTGCCAGCAGCCAAGATAGGGCTAGCGGCGTTGATACGCAGTATTTT. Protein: CASSQDRASGVDTQYF.

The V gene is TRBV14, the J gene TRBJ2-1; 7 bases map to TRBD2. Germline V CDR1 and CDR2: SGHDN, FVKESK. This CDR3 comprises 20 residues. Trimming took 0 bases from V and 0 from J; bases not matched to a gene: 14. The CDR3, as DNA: TGTGCCAGCAGCCAAGAGGGAGGGGCACCCGATTATTTCTCCTACAATGAGCAGTTCTTC. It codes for CASSQEGGAPDYFSYNEQFF.

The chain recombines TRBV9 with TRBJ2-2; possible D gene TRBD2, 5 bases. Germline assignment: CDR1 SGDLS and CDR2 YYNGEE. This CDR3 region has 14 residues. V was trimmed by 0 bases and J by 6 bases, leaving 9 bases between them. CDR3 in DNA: TGTGCCAGCAGCGTAGGAGGGCTGGCCGGGGAGCTGTTTTTT. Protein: CASSVGGLAGELFF.

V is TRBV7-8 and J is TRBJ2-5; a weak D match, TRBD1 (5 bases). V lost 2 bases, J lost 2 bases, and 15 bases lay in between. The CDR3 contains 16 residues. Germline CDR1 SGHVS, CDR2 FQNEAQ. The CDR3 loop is CASSLKQGKGQETQYF. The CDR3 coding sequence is TGTGCCAGCAGCTTAAAGCAGGGAAAAGGGCAAGAGACCCAGTACTTC.

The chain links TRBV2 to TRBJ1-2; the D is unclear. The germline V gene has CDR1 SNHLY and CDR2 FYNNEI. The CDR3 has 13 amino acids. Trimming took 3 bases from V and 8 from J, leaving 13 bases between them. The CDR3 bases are TGTGCCAGCAGTGAGGCAGGATACGCAGGCTACACCTTC. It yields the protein CASSEAGYAGYTF.